This T cell receptor (beta chain) was found in a study of naive and memory T cell subsets (dated by TCRdb to 2017 to 2019). With respect to the entire study: In the figure summarizing the skin biopsy and whole blood samples, some 10 blood donors, 7 tuberculin skin test biopsies and 3 saline control biopsies were reported. PCR2 was typically performed as a SYBR Green qPCR that was stopped at a set threshold, although end-point PCR (approximately 6 cycles) could be used instead for low-input samples. Broader findings and caveats from the paper: The RNA-based method was acknowledged to be potentially sensitive to changes in TCR transcripts with T cell activation and differentiation.

Library preparation used 5' RACE. The ligated cDNA was amplified by four rounds of PCR, in which nested alpha and beta constant region primers were used together with the SP2 primer. For the blood and skin samples, reverse transcription of TCR RNA was done with SuperScript IV along with alpha and beta constant region primers. An oligonucleotide carrying the Illumina SP2 primer and a UMI was ligated to the 3' end of the cDNA by means of T4 RNA ligase 1. To prevent hairpin formation, the 12-nucleotide UMI was made up of two random hexamers with an eight-base spacer between them. From the second PCR onward, TCR alpha and beta chain libraries were processed separately, and dual indexing was applied for multiplexing. After pooling, the indexed libraries were analyzed by capillary electrophoresis and sequenced on either an Illumina MiSeq or NextSeq. To boost base diversity and improve cluster recognition, PhiX DNA at about 5-7.5% was spiked into the libraries. The original methods were these. Demultiplexor pulled UMIs out of read 2, joined the UMIs with the TCR sequence from read 1, and separated reads according to sample indices. Decombinator identified V and J genes and V-J junctions and gave each TCR a five-part identifier that included V and J deletions. Collapsinator used UMIs to correct sequencing errors and PCR amplification heterogeneity, yielding UMI-based abundance per TCR. Identifiers were converted to nucleotide sequence by CDR3Translator and translated to amino acids, and CDR3 regions were extracted on the basis of terminal motifs. Error-corrected counts of alpha and beta TCRs from blood and skin were compared after being normalized to the amount of input RNA. In-frame beta chains were kept once TCRdb had trimmed the public reads at Q25 with fastp and called clones with MiXCR. Under each unique CDR3 protein, matching rows form one entry showing the most common genes and DNA. TCRdb, rather than the study authors, made the V and J calls. The sample has 55,000 to 70,000 distinct CDR3 sequences on record, 5.5% to 8.5% of them singletons. Roughly 9.7% of the sample lies in the top ten.

The study reported a robust and sensitive protocol to amplify, sequence and analyze TCRs, based on 3' ligation of a UMI-containing oligonucleotide to TCR cDNA. For whole blood analysis, approximately 2.5 ml of peripheral blood was collected from healthy adult volunteers into Tempus tubes, and RNA was extracted following the manufacturer's instructions. Total RNA was treated with RQ1 DNase, without cell sorting, prior to reverse transcription, with an input of roughly 1 to 1000 ng being targeted. Skin biopsy and whole blood libraries were made to test pipeline robustness in samples where T cells form a minority population. For this clonotype: Its antigen has not been determined. No much larger clone is present one base from it, and per-base qualities are unavailable.

V loses 3 bases at its end and J loses 0 bases; junction bases beyond the gene matches: 20. The germline V gene (reference sequence) gives CDR1 as MNHNY and CDR2 as SVGAGI. Including the terminal cysteine and phenylalanine, the CDR3 comprises 21 residues. This entry keeps only the CDR3 DNA: 63 bases, framed from base 1. The origin of this receptor is a male donor in good health. The rearrangement joined TRBV6-6 to TRBJ2-4; 7 nucleotides in the junction match TRBD1. The CDR3 has the sequence CASSYSPLGTESNIAKNIQYF. Read as DNA, the sequence is TGTGCCAGCAGTTATAGCCCATTGGGGACAGAGAGTAATATAGCCAAAAACATTCAGTACTTC.